This TCR beta chain was recorded in a study of cytomegalovirus exposure and HLA in healthy donors. Study findings and constraints: In a later analysis, productive TCRs from donors in an Asian-associated ancestry cluster reportedly carried fewer N-insertions than the cohort mean. It was confirmed in vitro that a few of the CMV-associated chains were specific for CMV antigens.

Primers: 60 Vbeta forward and 13 Jbeta reverse. TCRdb's table, derived via immunoSEQ multiplex PCR, lists solely in-frame clones and lacks some. Among about 98,000 clones listed, about three quarters were seen once. The length of the CDR3 is 15 residues. Germline lookup yields CDR1 LGHNA and CDR2 YSLEER. Comments on this clone: Its antigen is still unknown.

The chain joins TRBV4-3 to TRBJ2-5, with TRBD2 matching over 7 bases. Matching the DNA end better, TRBJ2-7 makes the J call doubtful. The sample taken for sequencing was PBMCs. The TCR comes from a human donor in good health. The CDR3 loop reads CASSQGDSGGYEQYF. CDR3 in DNA: TGCGCCAGCAGCCAAGGGGATTCGGGGGGCTACGAGCAGTACTTC.